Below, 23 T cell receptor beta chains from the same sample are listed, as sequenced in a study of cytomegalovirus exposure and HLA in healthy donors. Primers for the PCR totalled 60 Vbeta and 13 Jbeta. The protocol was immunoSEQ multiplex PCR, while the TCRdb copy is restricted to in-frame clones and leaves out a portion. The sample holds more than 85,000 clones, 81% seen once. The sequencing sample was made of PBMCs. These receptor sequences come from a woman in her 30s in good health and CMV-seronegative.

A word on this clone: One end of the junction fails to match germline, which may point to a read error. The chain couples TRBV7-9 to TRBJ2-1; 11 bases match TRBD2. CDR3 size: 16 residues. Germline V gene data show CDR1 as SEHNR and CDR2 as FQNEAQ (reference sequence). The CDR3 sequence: CSSSFSGRAIYNEQFF. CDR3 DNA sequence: TGTTCCAGCAGCTTTAGCGGGAGGGCCATTTACAATGAGCAGTTCTTC.

The CDR3 DNA follows: TGTGCCAGCAGCTTGAGGCTGACCGGTGAGCAGTTCTTC. Residues: CASSLRLTGEQFF. V gene TRBV7-9 combines with J gene TRBJ2-1; no firm D call. The CDR3 loop spans 13 amino acids. The germline V gene encodes CDR1 SEHNR and CDR2 FQNEAQ (reference sequence). V was clipped by 3 bases and J by 9 bases, with 12 bases between them.

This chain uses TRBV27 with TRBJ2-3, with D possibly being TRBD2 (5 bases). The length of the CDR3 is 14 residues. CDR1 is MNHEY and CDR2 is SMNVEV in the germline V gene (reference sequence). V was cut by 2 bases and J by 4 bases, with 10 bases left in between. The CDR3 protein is CASSLRSDSDTQYF. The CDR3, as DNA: TGTGCCAGCAGTTTACGTTCGGACTCAGATACGCAGTATTTT.

The CDR3 DNA follows: TGTGCCAGCAGCCAGGGACTAGCCACAGATACGCAGTATTTT. Translation gives CASSQGLATDTQYF. V is TRBV11-3 and J is TRBJ2-3; 9 nucleotides line up with TRBD2. J gave up 2 bases and V 5 bases, and 2 bases lay outside the gene matches. Germline-derived CDR1 and CDR2 are SGHNT and YENEEA. The CDR3 runs 14 residues.

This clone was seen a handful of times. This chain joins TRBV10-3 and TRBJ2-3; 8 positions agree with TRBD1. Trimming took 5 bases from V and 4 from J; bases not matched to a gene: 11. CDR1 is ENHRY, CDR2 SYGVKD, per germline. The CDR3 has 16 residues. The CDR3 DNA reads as TGTGCCATCAGTAAGGGACAGGAACGGGGTTCAGATACGCAGTATTTT. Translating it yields CAISKGQERGSDTQYF.

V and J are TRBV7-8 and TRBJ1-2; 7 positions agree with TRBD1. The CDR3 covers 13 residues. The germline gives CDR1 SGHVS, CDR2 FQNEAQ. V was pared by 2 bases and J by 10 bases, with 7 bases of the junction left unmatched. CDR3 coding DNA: TGTGCCAGCAGCTTAAGGCAGGGGGATGCCTACACCTTC. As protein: CASSLRQGDAYTF.

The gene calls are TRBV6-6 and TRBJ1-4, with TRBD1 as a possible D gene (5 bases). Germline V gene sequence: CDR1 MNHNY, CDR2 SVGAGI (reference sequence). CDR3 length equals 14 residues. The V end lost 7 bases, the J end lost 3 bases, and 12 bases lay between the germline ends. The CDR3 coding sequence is TGTGCCAGCACGTCCGGCAGGGCTAATGAAAAACTGTTTTTT. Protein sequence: CASTSGRANEKLFF.

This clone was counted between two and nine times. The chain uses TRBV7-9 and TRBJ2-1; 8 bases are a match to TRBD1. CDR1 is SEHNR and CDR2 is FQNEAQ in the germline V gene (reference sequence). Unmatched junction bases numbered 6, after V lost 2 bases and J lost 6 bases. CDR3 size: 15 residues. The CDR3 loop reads CASSLRQGAGNEQFF. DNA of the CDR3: TGTGCCAGCAGCTTAAGGCAGGGGGCCGGCAATGAGCAGTTCTTC. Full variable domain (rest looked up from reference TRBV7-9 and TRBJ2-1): DTGVSQNPRHKITKRGQNVTFRCDPISEHNRLYWYRQTLGQGPEFLTYFQNEAQLEKSRLLSDRFSAERPKGSFSTLEIQRTEQGDSAMYLCASSLRQGAGNEQFFGPGTRLTVL.

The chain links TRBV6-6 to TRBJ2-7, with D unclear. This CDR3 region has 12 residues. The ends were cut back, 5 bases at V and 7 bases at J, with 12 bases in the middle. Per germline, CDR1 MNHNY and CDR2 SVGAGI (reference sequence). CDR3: CASSPSRGEQYF. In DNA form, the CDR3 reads TGTGCCAGCAGTCCTTCCAGAGGTGAGCAGTACTTC.

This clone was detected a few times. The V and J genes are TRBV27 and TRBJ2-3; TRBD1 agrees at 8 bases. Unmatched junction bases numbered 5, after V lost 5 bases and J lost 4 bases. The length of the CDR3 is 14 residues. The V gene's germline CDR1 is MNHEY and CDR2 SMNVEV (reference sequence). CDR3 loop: CASSLGTGSDTQYF. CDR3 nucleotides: TGTGCCAGCAGTCTCGGGACAGGCTCAGATACGCAGTATTTT.

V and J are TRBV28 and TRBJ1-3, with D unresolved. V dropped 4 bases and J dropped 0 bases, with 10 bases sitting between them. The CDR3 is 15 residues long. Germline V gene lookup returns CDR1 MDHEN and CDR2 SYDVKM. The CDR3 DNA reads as TGTGCCAGCAGTTCCACTCGGTTCTCTGGAAACACCATATATTTT. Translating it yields CASSSTRFSGNTIYF. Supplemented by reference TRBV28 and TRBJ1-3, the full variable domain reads DVKVTQSSRYLVKRTGEKVFLECVQDMDHENMFWYRQDPGLGLRLIYFSYDVKMKEKGDIPEGYSVSREKKERFSLILESASTNQTSMYLCASSSTRFSGNTIYFGEGSWLTVV.

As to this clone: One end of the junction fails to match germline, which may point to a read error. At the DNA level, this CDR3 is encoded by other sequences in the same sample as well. The CDR3 DNA is TGTGCCAGCTCGCCACCGACGGGGAACACTGAAGCTTTCTTT. Its translation: CASSPPTGNTEAFF. J is TRBJ1-1 and V is TRBV18, with D unresolved. Germline assignment: CDR1 KGHSH and CDR2 LQKENI. This CDR3 spans 14 amino acids.

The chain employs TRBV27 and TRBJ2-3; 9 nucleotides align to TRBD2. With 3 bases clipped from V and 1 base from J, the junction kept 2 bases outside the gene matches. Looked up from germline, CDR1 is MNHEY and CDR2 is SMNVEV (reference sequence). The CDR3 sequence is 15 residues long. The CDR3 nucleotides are TGTGCCAGCAGTTTTAGGACTAGCGGCACAGATACGCAGTATTTT. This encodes CASSFRTSGTDTQYF.

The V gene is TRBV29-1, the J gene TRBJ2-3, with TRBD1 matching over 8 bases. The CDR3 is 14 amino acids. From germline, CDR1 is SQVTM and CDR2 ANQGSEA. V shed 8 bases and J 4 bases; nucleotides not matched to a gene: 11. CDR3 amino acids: CSTDRAGVADTQYF. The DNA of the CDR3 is TGCAGCACGGACAGGGCAGGAGTGGCAGATACGCAGTATTTT.

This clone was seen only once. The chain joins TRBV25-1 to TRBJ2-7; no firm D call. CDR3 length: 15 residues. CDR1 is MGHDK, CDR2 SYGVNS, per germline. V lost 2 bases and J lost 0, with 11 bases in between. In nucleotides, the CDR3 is TGTGCCAGCAGTGAAGTAGCCGGAAGCTCCTACGAGCAGTACTTC. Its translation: CASSEVAGSSYEQYF.

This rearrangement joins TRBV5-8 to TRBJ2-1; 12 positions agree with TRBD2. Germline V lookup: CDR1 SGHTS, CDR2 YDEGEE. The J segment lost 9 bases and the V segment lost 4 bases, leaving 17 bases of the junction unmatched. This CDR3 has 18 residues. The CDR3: CASSHGGTSGYRFSEQFF. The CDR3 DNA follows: TGTGCCAGCAGCCATGGTGGGACTAGCGGGTATAGGTTCAGTGAGCAGTTCTTC. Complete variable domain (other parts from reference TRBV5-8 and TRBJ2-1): EAGVTQSPTHLIKTRGQQATLRCSPISGHTSVYWYQQALGLGLQFLLWYDEGEERNRGNFPPRFSGRQFPNYSSELNVNALELEDSALYLCASSHGGTSGYRFSEQFFGPGTRLTVL.

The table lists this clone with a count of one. CDR3 coding DNA: TGTGCCAGCAGCTTAGCAGGTGGGGCCTACTACGAGCAGTACTTC. It translates to CASSLAGGAYYEQYF. The V call is TRBV11-2, the J call TRBJ2-7; TRBD1 might be the D (5 bases). The CDR3 totals 15 residues. Germline CDR1 reads SGHAT; CDR2 reads FQNNGV. Trimming cost V 1 base and J 3 bases, with 13 bases left between them.

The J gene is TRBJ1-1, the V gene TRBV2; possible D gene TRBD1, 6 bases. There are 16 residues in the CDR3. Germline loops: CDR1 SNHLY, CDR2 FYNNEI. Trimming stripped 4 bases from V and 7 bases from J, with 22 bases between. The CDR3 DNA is TGTGCCAGCAGTGGACAGGACCACCCCAATACTAATGAAGCTTTCTTT. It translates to CASSGQDHPNTNEAFF.

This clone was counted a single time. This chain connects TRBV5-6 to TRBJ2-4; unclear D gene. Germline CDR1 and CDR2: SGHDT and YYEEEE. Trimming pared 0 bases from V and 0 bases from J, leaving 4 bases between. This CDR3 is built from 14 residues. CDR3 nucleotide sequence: TGTGCCAGCAGCTTGGCGGTAGCCAAAAACATTCAGTACTTC. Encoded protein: CASSLAVAKNIQYF.

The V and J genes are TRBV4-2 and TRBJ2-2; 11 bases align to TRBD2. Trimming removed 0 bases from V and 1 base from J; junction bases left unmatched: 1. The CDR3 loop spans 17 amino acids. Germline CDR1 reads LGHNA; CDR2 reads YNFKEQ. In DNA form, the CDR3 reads TGTGCCAGCAGCCAAGATGGGACTAGCGGGAACACCGGGGAGCTGTTTTTT. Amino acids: CASSQDGTSGNTGELFF.

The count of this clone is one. The CDR3 region has the DNA TGCGCCAGCAGCCCGACGGTGGGGACTCGAGCCTCTGGTACGCAGTATTTT. Amino acids: CASSPTVGTRASGTQYF. The chain links TRBV4-1 to TRBJ2-3; tentative D call: TRBD2 (6 bases). This CDR3 comprises 17 residues. Germline values: CDR1 MGHRA, CDR2 YSYEKL. The V and J ends lost 4 bases and 8 bases respectively, with 25 bases between them.

CDR3 coding DNA: TGTGCCAGCAGCGTAGGGACAGGTCGGACTGGCTACACCTTC. The encoded protein is CASSVGTGRTGYTF. The chain links TRBV9 to TRBJ1-2; TRBD1 agrees at 7 bases. Per germline, CDR1 SGDLS and CDR2 YYNGEE. J was trimmed by 7 bases and V by 0 bases; bases with no gene match: 6. The CDR3 is 14 residues long.

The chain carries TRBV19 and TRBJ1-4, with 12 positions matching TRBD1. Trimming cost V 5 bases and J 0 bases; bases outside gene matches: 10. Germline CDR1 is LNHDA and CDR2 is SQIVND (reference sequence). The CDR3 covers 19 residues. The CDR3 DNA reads TGTGCCAGTAGTCCCGGGACAGGGGGCATCGGTGCAACTAATGAAAAACTGTTTTTT. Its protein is CASSPGTGGIGATNEKLFF.